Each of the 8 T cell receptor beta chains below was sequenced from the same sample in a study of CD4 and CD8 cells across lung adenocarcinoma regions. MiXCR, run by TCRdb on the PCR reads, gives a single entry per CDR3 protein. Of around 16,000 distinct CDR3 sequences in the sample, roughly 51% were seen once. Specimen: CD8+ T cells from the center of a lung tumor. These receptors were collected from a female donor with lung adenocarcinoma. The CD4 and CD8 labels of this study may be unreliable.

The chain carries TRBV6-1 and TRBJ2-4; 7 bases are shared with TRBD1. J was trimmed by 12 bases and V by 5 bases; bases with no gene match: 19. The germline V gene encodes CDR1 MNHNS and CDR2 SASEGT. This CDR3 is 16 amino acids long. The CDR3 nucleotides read TGTGCCAGCAGTCCTAGGGGGCACCCAGCCACAAATACTCAGTACTTC. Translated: CASSPRGHPATNTQYF.

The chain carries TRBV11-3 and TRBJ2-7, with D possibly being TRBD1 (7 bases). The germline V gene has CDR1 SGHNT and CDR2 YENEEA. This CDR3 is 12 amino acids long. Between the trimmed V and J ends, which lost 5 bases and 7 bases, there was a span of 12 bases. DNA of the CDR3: TGTGCCAGCAGCCCGACAGGGAGGGAGCAGTACTTC. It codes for CASSPTGREQYF.

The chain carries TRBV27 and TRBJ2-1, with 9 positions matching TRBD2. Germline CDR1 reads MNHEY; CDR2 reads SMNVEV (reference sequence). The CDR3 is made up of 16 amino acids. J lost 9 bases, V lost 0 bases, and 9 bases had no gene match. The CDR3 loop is CASSLSFLQAGGEQFF. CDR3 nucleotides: TGTGCCAGCAGTTTATCGTTCCTTCAAGCGGGAGGTGAGCAGTTCTTC.

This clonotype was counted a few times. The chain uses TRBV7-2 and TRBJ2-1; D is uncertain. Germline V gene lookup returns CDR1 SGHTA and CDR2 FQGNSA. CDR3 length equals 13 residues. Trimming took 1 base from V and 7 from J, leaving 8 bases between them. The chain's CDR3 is CASSLVKANEQFF. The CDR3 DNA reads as TGTGCCAGCAGCTTAGTTAAGGCTAATGAGCAGTTCTTC.

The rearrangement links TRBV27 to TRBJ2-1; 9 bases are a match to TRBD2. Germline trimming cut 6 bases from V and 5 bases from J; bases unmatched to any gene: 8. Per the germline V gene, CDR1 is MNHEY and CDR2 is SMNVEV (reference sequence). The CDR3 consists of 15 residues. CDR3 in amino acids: CASSKLAGGNNEQFF. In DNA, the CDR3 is TGTGCCAGCAGCAAACTAGCGGGCGGGAACAATGAGCAGTTCTTC.

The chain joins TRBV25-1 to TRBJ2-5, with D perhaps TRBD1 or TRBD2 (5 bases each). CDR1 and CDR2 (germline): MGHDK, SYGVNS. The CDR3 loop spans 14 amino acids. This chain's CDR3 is CAGRGGGRQETQYF. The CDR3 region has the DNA TGTGCGGGGCGCGGAGGCGGACGACAAGAGACCCAGTACTTC.

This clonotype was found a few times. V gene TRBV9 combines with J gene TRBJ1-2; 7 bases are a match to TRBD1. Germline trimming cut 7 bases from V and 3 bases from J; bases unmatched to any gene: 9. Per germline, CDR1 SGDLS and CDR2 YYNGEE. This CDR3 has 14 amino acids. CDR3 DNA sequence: TGTGCCAGCGGCGGGGACAGCCCCCACTATGGCTACACCTTC. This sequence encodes CASGGDSPHYGYTF.

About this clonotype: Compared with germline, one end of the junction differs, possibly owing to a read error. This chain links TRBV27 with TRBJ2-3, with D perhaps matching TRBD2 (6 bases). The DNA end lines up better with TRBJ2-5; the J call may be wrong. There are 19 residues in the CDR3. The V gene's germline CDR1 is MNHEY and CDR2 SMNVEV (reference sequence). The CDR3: CASSLTVGVRGTDQDTQYF. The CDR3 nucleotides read TGTGCCAGCAGTTTAACCGTGGGGGTCCGCGGGACTGACCAAGATACCCAGTACTTC.